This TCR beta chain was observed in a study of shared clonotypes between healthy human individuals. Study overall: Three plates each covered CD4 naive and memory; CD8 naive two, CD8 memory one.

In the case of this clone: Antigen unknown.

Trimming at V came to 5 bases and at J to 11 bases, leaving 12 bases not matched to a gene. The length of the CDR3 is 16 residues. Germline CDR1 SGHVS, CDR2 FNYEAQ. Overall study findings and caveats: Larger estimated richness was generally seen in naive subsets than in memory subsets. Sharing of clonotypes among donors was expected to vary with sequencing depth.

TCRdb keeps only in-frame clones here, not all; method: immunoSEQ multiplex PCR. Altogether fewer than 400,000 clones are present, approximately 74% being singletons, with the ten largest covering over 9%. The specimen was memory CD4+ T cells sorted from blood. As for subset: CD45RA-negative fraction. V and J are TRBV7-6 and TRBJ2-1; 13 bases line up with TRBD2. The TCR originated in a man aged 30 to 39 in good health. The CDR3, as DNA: TGTGCCAGCAGCCTAACGCGGACTAGCGGGAGTCCGAAGCAGTTCTTC. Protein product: CASSLTRTSGSPKQFF.